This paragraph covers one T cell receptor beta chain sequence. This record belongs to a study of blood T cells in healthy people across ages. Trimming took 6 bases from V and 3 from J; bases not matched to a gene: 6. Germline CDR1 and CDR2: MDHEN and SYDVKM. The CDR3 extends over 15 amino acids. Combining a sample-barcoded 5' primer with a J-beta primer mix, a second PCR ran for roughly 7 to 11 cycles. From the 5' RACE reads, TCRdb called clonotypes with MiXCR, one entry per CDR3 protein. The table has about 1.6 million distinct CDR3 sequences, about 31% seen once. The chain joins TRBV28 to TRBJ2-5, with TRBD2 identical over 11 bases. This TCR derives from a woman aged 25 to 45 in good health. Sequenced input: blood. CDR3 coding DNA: TGTGCCAGCAGCTTTACTAGCGGGAGAGAAGAGACCCAGTACTTC. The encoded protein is CASSFTSGREETQYF.